What follows are 31 T cell receptor beta chains derived from one specimen sequenced in a study of a mutant IDH1 vaccine in newly diagnosed glioma. Specified time point: week 5, during vaccination. Doses comprised 300 ug of mutant IDH1 20-mer peptide each, plus topical imiquimod. No cognate antigen is known for these TCRs. TCRdb keeps only in-frame clones here, not all; method: immunoSEQ multiplex PCR. The table includes 25,000 or so clones, roughly three quarters detected once. The sequenced sample was PBMCs, obtained from a glioma patient whose treatment included an IDH1 peptide vaccine. These receptors originate from a man between 40 and 49 years old with glioma. Some clones in this sample may be carry-over from other donors' samples.

This chain's CDR3 is CATRDYTEAFF. In DNA, the CDR3 is TGTGCCACCAGGGATTACACTGAAGCTTTCTTT. The chain joins TRBV19 to TRBJ1-1, with D possibly being TRBD1 (5 bases). V dropped 10 bases and J dropped 3 bases, with 9 bases sitting between them. Germline V gene data show CDR1 as LNHDA and CDR2 as SQIVND (reference sequence). CDR3 length equals 11 residues.

V is TRBV5-1 and J is TRBJ2-7; D gene uncertain. V lost 3 bases and J 7 bases, leaving 17 bases between the germline ends. From germline, CDR1 is SGHRS and CDR2 YFSETQ. CDR3 size: 14 residues. The CDR3 nucleotides are TGCGCCAGCAGCTACCGCATGCCTCGCGAGGAGCAGTACTTC. Amino acid sequence: CASSYRMPREEQYF.

This rearrangement joins TRBV14 to TRBJ2-3; D is ambiguous. V lost 4 bases and J 0 bases, leaving 8 bases between the germline ends. Germline CDR1 SGHDN, CDR2 FVKESK. The CDR3 is made up of 14 amino acids. DNA for the CDR3: TGTGCCAGCAGCCGCAGGCCCAGCACAGATACGCAGTATTTT. Encoded protein: CASSRRPSTDTQYF.

The rearrangement links TRBV10-2 to TRBJ1-2, with 8 bases that match TRBD1. V lost 4 bases and J lost 7; bases outside the gene matches: 5. CDR1 and CDR2 from the germline V gene are WSHSY and SAAADI. The CDR3 totals 13 residues. CDR3: CASSVQGAIGYTF. The CDR3 nucleotides are TGCGCCAGCAGTGTGCAGGGGGCGATTGGCTACACCTTC.

This sequence joins TRBV5-1 and TRBJ2-7, with 8 bases that match TRBD1. Germline CDR1 reads SGHRS; CDR2 reads YFSETQ. The CDR3 covers 15 residues. J lost 0 bases, V lost 0 bases, and 2 bases had no gene match. The chain's CDR3 is CASSLGDRTSYEQYF. The CDR3 DNA is TGCGCCAGCAGCTTGGGGGACAGGACCTCCTACGAGCAGTACTTC.

This chain connects TRBV14 to TRBJ1-2; D uncertain. The CDR3 is 15 residues long. The germline V and J ends were trimmed by 1 base and 7 bases, with 16 bases remaining between them. Germline V gene lookup returns CDR1 SGHDN and CDR2 FVKESK. The CDR3 loop is CASSQVWYIPSGYTF. CDR3 DNA sequence: TGTGCCAGCAGCCAAGTCTGGTATATCCCCTCTGGCTACACCTTC.

The V gene is TRBV14, the J gene TRBJ1-6, with 7 nucleotides matching TRBD1. V shed 11 bases, J shed 7 bases, and the junction held 8 bases outside the gene matches. The CDR3 contains 13 residues. The germline V gene has CDR1 SGHDN and CDR2 FVKESK. CDR3 coding DNA: TGTGCCTCTCGGGACAGACTAAATTCACCCCTCCACTTT. Translated, it gives CASRDRLNSPLHF.

This chain uses TRBV7-3 with TRBJ2-5; D gene unclear. This CDR3 spans 15 amino acids. Trimming left V 5 bases short and J 5 bases short, with 18 bases between. CDR1 SGHTA and CDR2 FQGTGA come from the germline V gene. The CDR3 loop reads CASSLRPGPTETQYF. Here the CDR3 DNA reads TGTGCCAGCAGCCTTCGCCCCGGACCTACGGAGACCCAGTACTTC.

By share, this clone counts as medium-sized. This chain links TRBV7-9 with TRBJ1-2; D unclear. The germline gives CDR1 SEHNR, CDR2 FQNEAQ (reference sequence). Between the trimmed V and J ends, which lost 4 bases and 7 bases, there was a span of 4 bases. CDR3 length: 10 residues. The CDR3 reads CASSSFGYTF. CDR3 DNA sequence: TGTGCCAGCAGCTCCTTTGGCTACACCTTC.

The chain couples TRBV19 to TRBJ2-7; TRBD1 matches at 7 bases. Germline V gives CDR1 LNHDA, CDR2 SQIVND (reference sequence). V trimming: 1 base; J trimming: 2 bases; junction bases outside the gene matches: 5. The CDR3 length is 15 residues. The CDR3 spells CASSIGGTAAYEQYF. The CDR3 nucleotides read TGTGCCAGTAGTATAGGAGGGACAGCCGCCTACGAGCAGTACTTC.

In this sample, this clone turned up a few times. The chain has TRBV6-1 and TRBJ1-4; no clear D gene. V lost 0 bases to trimming and J lost 12 bases, with 11 bases between them. The germline V gene has CDR1 MNHNS and CDR2 SASEGT. This CDR3 region has 13 residues. The CDR3 region is CASSEATFHQLFF. The CDR3 nucleotides are TGTGCCAGCAGTGAAGCAACCTTCCATCAACTGTTTTTT.

CDR3 in amino acids: CASSRPGTGATNEKLFF. The CDR3 region has the DNA TGCGCCAGCAGCCGCCCCGGGACAGGGGCAACTAATGAAAAACTGTTTTTT. This chain links TRBV4-1 with TRBJ1-4, with 10 positions matching TRBD1. Germline V gene sequence: CDR1 MGHRA, CDR2 YSYEKL. Trimming took 4 bases from V and 0 from J; bases not matched to a gene: 5. The CDR3 has 17 amino acids.

The rearrangement uses TRBV6-1 and TRBJ2-7; maybe TRBD2 (5 bases). Germline V gene data show CDR1 as MNHNS and CDR2 as SASEGT. The CDR3 is 14 amino acids. V was clipped by 2 bases and J by 1 base, with 9 bases between them. Here the CDR3 DNA reads TGTGCCAGCAGTGAACTAGCTGGGTCCTACGAGCAGTACTTC. Its protein is CASSELAGSYEQYF.

The gene calls are TRBV7-8 and TRBJ1-1; 9 nucleotides match TRBD1. J lost 1 base, V lost 1 base, and 10 bases had no gene match. Germline V gene sequence: CDR1 SGHVS, CDR2 FQNEAQ. The CDR3 totals 18 residues. The CDR3 loop is CASSLGTGVDKWNTEAFF. The CDR3 nucleotides read TGTGCCAGCAGCTTAGGGACAGGGGTGGATAAGTGGAACACTGAAGCTTTCTTT.

This rearrangement joins TRBV30 to TRBJ2-3, with D perhaps TRBD2 (7 bases). V was trimmed by 4 bases and J by 0 bases, leaving 11 bases between them. The CDR3 runs 14 residues. Germline CDR1 is GTSNPN and CDR2 is SVGIG (reference sequence). In DNA, the CDR3 is TGTGCCTGGACGGCGGGGGCGAGCACAGATACGCAGTATTTT. It translates to CAWTAGASTDTQYF. Looking up the rest from reference TRBV30 and TRBJ2-3 gives the full variable domain: SQTIHQWPATLVQPVGSPLSLECTVEGTSNPNLYWYRQAAGRGLQLLFYSVGIGQISSEVPQNLSASRPQDRQFILSSKKLLLSDSGFYLCAWTAGASTDTQYFGPGTRLTVL.

This sequence joins TRBV7-2 and TRBJ1-4; perhaps TRBD1 as D (5 bases). Germline V gives CDR1 SGHTA, CDR2 FQGNSA. The CDR3 has 15 residues. The ends were cut back, 5 bases at V and 3 bases at J, with 13 bases in the middle. CDR3 amino acids: CASSPLGVPNEKLFF. The CDR3 DNA reads as TGTGCCAGCAGCCCCCTGGGGGTGCCTAATGAAAAACTGTTTTTT.

The chain uses TRBV14 and TRBJ2-4; D may correspond to TRBD1 or TRBD2 (5 bases each). The CDR3 has 17 residues. CDR1 and CDR2 (germline): SGHDN, FVKESK. The V end lost 2 bases, the J end lost 0 bases, and 14 bases lay between the germline ends. The CDR3 coding sequence is TGTGCCAGCAGCCAAACTCGGGGCGATCTAGCCAAAAACATTCAGTACTTC. Translating it yields CASSQTRGDLAKNIQYF.

This chain uses TRBV6-1 with TRBJ2-2; D gene ambiguous. CDR1 MNHNS and CDR2 SASEGT come from the germline V gene. The V gene lost 5 bases and the J gene lost 6 bases, with 7 bases spanning the gap. This CDR3 contains 12 residues. The CDR3 nucleotides are TGTGCCAGCAGTCCCCGGGCCGGGGAGCTGTTTTTT. Amino acid sequence: CASSPRAGELFF.

The chain employs TRBV29-1 and TRBJ1-1, with D possibly TRBD1 on 5 matching bases. Trimming shortened V by 6 bases and J by 4 bases, and 21 bases separated the two germline ends. The CDR3 is 15 residues long. Germline V gene data show CDR1 as SQVTM and CDR2 as ANQGSEA. The CDR3 is CSVQTFGGGGTEAFF. In nucleotides, the CDR3 is TGCAGCGTGCAGACGTTTGGGGGTGGAGGCACTGAAGCTTTCTTT.

The rearrangement uses TRBV30 and TRBJ1-4, with no clear D. CDR1 and CDR2 (germline): GTSNPN, SVGIG (reference sequence). V was shortened by 5 bases and J by 4 bases, with 17 bases between the two germline ends. This CDR3 spans 15 amino acids. The CDR3 loop reads CAWGRGGDGNEKLFF. In DNA form, the CDR3 reads TGTGCCTGGGGTCGGGGTGGAGATGGTAATGAAAAACTGTTTTTT.

This chain connects TRBV11-1 to TRBJ2-5, with 8 bases matching TRBD1. Per germline, CDR1 SGHAT and CDR2 FQDESV (reference sequence). Unmatched junction bases numbered 4, after V lost 3 bases and J lost 1 base. The CDR3 runs 15 residues. The CDR3 DNA reads as TGTGCCAGCAGCTTGTCACAGGGGGGCCAAGAGACCCAGTACTTC. It codes for CASSLSQGGQETQYF.

This clone was picked up one time. The chain combines TRBV20-1 with TRBJ2-2, with D uncertain. CDR3 length equals 11 residues. The germline V gene encodes CDR1 DFQATT and CDR2 SNEGSKA (reference sequence). Trimming removed 7 bases from V and 3 bases from J, with 6 bases in between. This CDR3 is CSVAHTGELFF. In nucleotides, the CDR3 is TGCAGTGTAGCCCACACCGGGGAGCTGTTTTTT.

The V and J genes are TRBV18 and TRBJ1-1; no definite D call. Trimming removed 2 bases from V and 4 bases from J, with 2 bases in between. The length of the CDR3 is 11 residues. In germline, CDR1 is KGHSH, CDR2 LQKENI. The CDR3 coding sequence is TGTGCCAGCTCACCAGGCACTGAAGCTTTCTTT. It is translated as CASSPGTEAFF.

V and J are TRBV6-6 and TRBJ1-1; D gene unclear. V was cut by 6 bases and J by 8 bases, with 13 bases left in between. Germline CDR1 is MNHNY and CDR2 is SVGAGI (reference sequence). CDR3 length equals 12 residues. This chain's CDR3 is CASRFTAGEAFF. CDR3 nucleotide sequence: TGTGCCAGCAGATTCACGGCGGGGGAAGCTTTCTTT.

The J gene is TRBJ2-2, the V gene TRBV7-3, with D perhaps TRBD2 (8 bases). The germline gives CDR1 SGHTA, CDR2 FQGTGA. The CDR3 totals 16 residues. V lost 5 bases, J lost 4 bases, and 17 bases lay in between. The CDR3 DNA is TGTGCCAGCAGCCACCCGGGAGGGGGCGGCACCGGGGAGCTGTTTTTT. Translated: CASSHPGGGGTGELFF.

This clone came up once. This chain links TRBV5-3 with TRBJ1-6; 10 bases match TRBD1. TRBV5-3 is an ORF; its function is uncertain. The CDR3 loop spans 16 amino acids. V dropped 5 bases and J dropped 4; count of bases not matched to a gene: 6. CDR3 sequence reads: CARSFRDRGYNSPLHF. CDR3 in DNA: TGTGCCAGAAGTTTCCGGGACAGGGGATATAATTCACCCCTCCACTTT.

The CDR3 DNA reads TGTGCCAGCAGTAGACTAGCGGGAGGGGAGAGGTACTTC. This translates into CASSRLAGGERYF. The J gene is TRBJ2-5, the V gene TRBV6-6; 14 bases align to TRBD2. Germline trimming cut 5 bases from V and 13 bases from J; bases unmatched to any gene: 6. This CDR3 has 13 amino acids. The germline V gene encodes CDR1 MNHNY and CDR2 SVGAGI (reference sequence).

The rearrangement links TRBV4-3 to TRBJ1-5; D is possibly TRBD1 (5 bases). The V end was cut by 4 bases, the J end by 4 bases, with 8 bases between. The germline V gene encodes CDR1 LGHNA and CDR2 YSLEER. The CDR3 sequence is 13 residues long. CDR3 amino acids: CASSPNRNQPQHF. The CDR3 nucleotides are TGCGCCAGCAGCCCTAACAGGAATCAGCCCCAGCATTTT.

This chain connects TRBV10-2 to TRBJ1-5; perhaps TRBD1 as D (6 bases). The CDR3 sequence is 16 residues long. Trimming took off 4 bases at V and 8 bases at J, with 21 bases between the two ends. CDR1 and CDR2 (germline): WSHSY, SAAADI. The DNA for the CDR3 is TGCGCCAGCAGTGCCTCTTTACAAGGGGGTTTGGAGCCCCAGCATTTT. Amino acids: CASSASLQGGLEPQHF.

This chain links TRBV7-3 with TRBJ1-1; the D gene is possibly TRBD1 (6 bases). V lost 2 bases to trimming and J lost 3 bases, with 10 bases between them. The CDR3 length is 14 residues. Germline V gives CDR1 SGHTA, CDR2 FQGTGA. CDR3 DNA sequence: TGTGCCAGCAGCTTACAGGGGACGGACACTGAAGCTTTCTTT. It yields the protein CASSLQGTDTEAFF.

This clone showed up just a few times. This sequence joins TRBV5-1 and TRBJ1-2, with 10 bases lining up with TRBD1. The CDR3 is 14 residues long. The V segment lost 4 bases and the J segment 2 bases; nucleotides outside the gene matches: 2. Germline V gene data show CDR1 as SGHRS and CDR2 as YFSETQ. CDR3 bases: TGCGCCAGCAGCCGGGGACAGGGGAACTATGGCTACACCTTC. Protein sequence: CASSRGQGNYGYTF.